Ten or more counts support the clone carrying this T cell receptor (beta chain). Antigen: not known. The CDR3 totals 13 residues. The V end was cut by 6 bases, the J end by 7 bases, with 16 bases between. Looked up from germline, CDR1 is DFQATT and CDR2 is SNEGSKA (reference sequence). This sample was taken from a study of regulatory T cells in long-lasting Graves disease. Described time point: newly diagnosed GD, antithyroid drugs for less than 3 months. Isolated PBMC RNA provided the starting material for the TCR library. Combining iRepertoire HTBI primers with Arm-PCR of CDR3 regions, the authors built TCR beta libraries. TCRdb called the multiplex PCR reads again in MiXCR, with one record for every CDR3 protein. The sample contains 440,000 or so distinct CDR3 sequences, approximately 15% of which appear only once. Points from the study as a whole: Exclusively peripheral blood, rather than thyroid tissue, was studied.

The sample also formed part of further work on T cells in Graves' hyperthyroidism and ophthalmopathy. That report notes: In the blood, most expanded thyroid clonotypes above 0.001 appeared as well.

This sequence originates from a woman under 40 with Graves disease. The chain couples TRBV20-1 to TRBJ1-5; D perhaps matches TRBD1 (5 bases). The starting material was peripheral blood mononuclear cells (PBMCs), obtained at new diagnosis, from a patient treated with antithyroid drugs. CDR3 bases: TGCAGTGCCTCTTGGGCAGGGAACCAGCCCCAGCATTTT. Residues: CSASWAGNQPQHF.